This T cell receptor (beta chain) was recovered during a study of shared clonotypes between healthy human individuals. This CDR3 is built from 15 residues. Germline CDR1 MGHRA, CDR2 YSYEKL. Germline trimming cut 4 bases from V and 3 bases from J; bases unmatched to any gene: 9. All donors qualified as healthy HIV-negative adults and had experienced no recent acute infections or vaccinations. Method: immunoSEQ multiplex PCR; TCRdb's copy keeps in-frame clones and lacks some. The sample has 2 million to 2.5 million clones, approximately 93% seen once. This TCR was recovered from a man aged 18 to 29 in good health. Some clones in this sample may be carry-over from other donors' samples. The chain has TRBV4-1 and TRBJ2-7; 7 bases are shared with TRBD2. Specimen: naive CD4+ T cells from PBMCs. Described subset: CD45RA+ positively selected. This CDR3 is CASSPSGVLLYEQYF. The CDR3, as DNA: TGCGCCAGCAGCCCGAGCGGGGTGCTACTCTACGAGCAGTACTTC.